This T cell receptor (beta chain) was sequenced in a study of blood T cell dynamics during melanoma immunotherapy. This clone has only a few counts. Its antigen is unidentified. Method: immunoSEQ multiplex PCR; TCRdb's copy keeps in-frame clones and lacks some. The top ten hold 7.4% of the sample, which has roughly 10,000 clones, 75% to 90% seen once. CDR1 SGHAT and CDR2 FQNNGV come from the germline V gene. V lost 0 bases and J lost 4, with 3 bases in between. The CDR3 extends over 12 amino acids. Overall study results and limits: Clones driving repertoire changes may be melanoma-specific or general immune activation.

The sample's time point: pre-treatment baseline. The specimen was blood, collected from a patient treated with checkpoint blockade. J is TRBJ1-2 and V is TRBV11-2, with D uncertain. This sequence was found in a human donor with melanoma. The CDR3 reads CASSLESYGYTF. The DNA for the CDR3 is TGTGCCAGCAGCTTAGAATCCTATGGCTACACCTTC.